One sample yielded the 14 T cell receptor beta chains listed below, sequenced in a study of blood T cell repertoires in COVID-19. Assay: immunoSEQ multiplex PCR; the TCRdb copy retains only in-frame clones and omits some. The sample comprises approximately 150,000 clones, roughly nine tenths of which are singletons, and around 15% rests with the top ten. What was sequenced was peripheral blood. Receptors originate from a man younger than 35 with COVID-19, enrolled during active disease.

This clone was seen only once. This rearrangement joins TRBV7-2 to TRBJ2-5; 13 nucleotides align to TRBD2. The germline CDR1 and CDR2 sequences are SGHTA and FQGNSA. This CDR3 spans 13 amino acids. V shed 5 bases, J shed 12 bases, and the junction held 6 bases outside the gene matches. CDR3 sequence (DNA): TGTGCCAGCAGCAGAGGAGGGACTAGCGGGAAGTACTTC. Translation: CASSRGGTSGKYF.

The CDR3 coding sequence is TGTGCCAGCAGCGCAGGACTAGCGGGAGTGGCTGGGGCCAACGTCCTGACTTTC. This translates into CASSAGLAGVAGANVLTF. The chain joins TRBV7-9 to TRBJ2-6; TRBD2 matches at 13 bases. The CDR3 is made up of 18 amino acids. Losses at the gene ends were 5 bases for V and 2 bases for J; bases not matched to a gene: 6. Germline V gene lookup returns CDR1 SEHNR and CDR2 FQNEAQ (reference sequence).

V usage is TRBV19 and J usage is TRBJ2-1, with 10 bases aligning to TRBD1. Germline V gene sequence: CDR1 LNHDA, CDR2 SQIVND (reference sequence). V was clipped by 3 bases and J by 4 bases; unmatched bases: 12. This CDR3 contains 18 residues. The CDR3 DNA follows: TGTGCCAGTAGTATCGACAGGGGGCCGCCCTCTGTTTACAATGAGCAGTTCTTC. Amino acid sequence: CASSIDRGPPSVYNEQFF. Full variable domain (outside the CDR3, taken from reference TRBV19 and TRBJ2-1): DGGITQSPKYLFRKEGQNVTLSCEQNLNHDAMYWYRQDPGQGLRLIYYSQIVNDFQKGDIAEGYSVSREKKESFPLTVTSAQKNPTAFYLCASSIDRGPPSVYNEQFFGPGTRLTVL.

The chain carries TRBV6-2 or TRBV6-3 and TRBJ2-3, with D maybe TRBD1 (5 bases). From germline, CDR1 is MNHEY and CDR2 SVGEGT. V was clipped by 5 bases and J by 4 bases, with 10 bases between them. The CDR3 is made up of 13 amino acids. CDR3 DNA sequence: TGTGCCAGCAGTACAGGTTCCGCAGATACGCAGTATTTT. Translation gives CASSTGSADTQYF.

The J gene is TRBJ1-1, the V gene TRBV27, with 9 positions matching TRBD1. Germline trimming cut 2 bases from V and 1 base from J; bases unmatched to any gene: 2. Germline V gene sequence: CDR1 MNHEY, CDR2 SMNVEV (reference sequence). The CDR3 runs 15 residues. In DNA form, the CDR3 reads TGTGCCAGCAGTTTAACAGGGGGCTGGAACACTGAAGCTTTCTTT. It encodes CASSLTGGWNTEAFF.

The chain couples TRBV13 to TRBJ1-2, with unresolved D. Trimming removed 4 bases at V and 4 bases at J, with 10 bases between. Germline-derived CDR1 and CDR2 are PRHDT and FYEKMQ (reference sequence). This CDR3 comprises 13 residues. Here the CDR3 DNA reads TGTGCCAGCAGCTCCGGAGAAGGCTATGGCTACACCTTC. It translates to CASSSGEGYGYTF.

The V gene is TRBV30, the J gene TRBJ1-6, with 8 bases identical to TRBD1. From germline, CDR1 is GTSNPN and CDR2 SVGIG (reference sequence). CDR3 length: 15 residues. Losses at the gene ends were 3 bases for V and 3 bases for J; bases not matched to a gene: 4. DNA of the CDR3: TGTGCCTGGAGATGGACAGGGCTCTATAATTCACCCCTCCACTTT. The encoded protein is CAWRWTGLYNSPLHF.

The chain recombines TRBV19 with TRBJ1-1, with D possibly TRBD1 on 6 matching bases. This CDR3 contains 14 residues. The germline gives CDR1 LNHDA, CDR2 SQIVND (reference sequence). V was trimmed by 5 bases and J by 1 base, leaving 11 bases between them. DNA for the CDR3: TGTGCCAGTAGTTCACCGGGACAGAACACTGAAGCTTTCTTT. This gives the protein CASSSPGQNTEAFF.

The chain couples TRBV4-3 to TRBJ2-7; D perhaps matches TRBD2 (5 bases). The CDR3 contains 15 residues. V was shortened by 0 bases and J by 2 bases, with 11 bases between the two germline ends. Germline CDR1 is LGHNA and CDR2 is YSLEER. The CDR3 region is CASSQDERTPYEQYF. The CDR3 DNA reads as TGCGCCAGCAGCCAAGACGAGCGGACCCCCTACGAGCAGTACTTC.

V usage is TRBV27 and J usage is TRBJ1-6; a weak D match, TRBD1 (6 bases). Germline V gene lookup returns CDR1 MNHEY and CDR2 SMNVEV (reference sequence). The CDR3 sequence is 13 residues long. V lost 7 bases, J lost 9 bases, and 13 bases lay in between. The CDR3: CASTAGASSPLHF. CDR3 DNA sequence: TGTGCCAGCACCGCGGGGGCAAGTTCACCCCTCCACTTT.

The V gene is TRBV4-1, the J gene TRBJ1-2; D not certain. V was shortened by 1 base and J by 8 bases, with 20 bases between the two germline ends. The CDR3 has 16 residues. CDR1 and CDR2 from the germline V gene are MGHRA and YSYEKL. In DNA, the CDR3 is TGCGCCAGCAGCCAAGGCATTGTAGCGATCCTGAGGGGCTACACCTTC. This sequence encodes CASSQGIVAILRGYTF.

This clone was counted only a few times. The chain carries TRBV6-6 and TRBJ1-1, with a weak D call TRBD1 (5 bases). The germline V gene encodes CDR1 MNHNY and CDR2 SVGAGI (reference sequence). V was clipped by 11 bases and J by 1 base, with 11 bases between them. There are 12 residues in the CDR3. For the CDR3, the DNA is TGTGCCCTTGGTCAGGGGAACACTGAAGCTTTCTTT. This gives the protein CALGQGNTEAFF.

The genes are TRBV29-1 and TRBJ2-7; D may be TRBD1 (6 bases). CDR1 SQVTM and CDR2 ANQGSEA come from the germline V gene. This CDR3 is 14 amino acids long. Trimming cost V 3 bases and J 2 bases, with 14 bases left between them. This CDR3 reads CSVELGTSTYEQYF. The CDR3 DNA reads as TGCAGCGTTGAGCTTGGGACAAGTACCTACGAGCAGTACTTC.

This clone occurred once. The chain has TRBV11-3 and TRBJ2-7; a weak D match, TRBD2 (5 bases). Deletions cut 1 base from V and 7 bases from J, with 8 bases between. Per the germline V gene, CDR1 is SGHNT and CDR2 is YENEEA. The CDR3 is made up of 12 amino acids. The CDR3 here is CASSLGPGEQYF. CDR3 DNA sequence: TGTGCCAGCAGCTTAGGGCCGGGGGAGCAGTACTTC.